This TCR beta chain was profiled in a study of blood T cells in healthy people across ages. The total RNA that was extracted per sample amounted to at least 6 micrograms. CDR1 is MNHNS, CDR2 SASEGT, per germline. V was cut by 7 bases and J by 4 bases, with 14 bases left in between. The CDR3 sequence is 14 residues long. This clonotype was detected a few times. Together with a sample-barcoded 5' primer, a J-beta primer mix was included in a second PCR lasting roughly 6 to 12 cycles. TCRdb re-analysed the 5' RACE reads in MiXCR, keeping a single row per CDR3 protein. The repertoire holds about 1.1 million distinct CDR3 sequences, with approximately 38% as singletons.

The rearrangement links TRBV6-1 to TRBJ2-4; D possibly uses TRBD1 or TRBD2 (5 bases each). The sequencing sample was made of blood. This TCR derives from a young man in good health. The CDR3 bases are TGTGCCAGCAAGCACGGGGCTTTGAAAAACATTCAGTACTTC. Translation: CASKHGALKNIQYF.